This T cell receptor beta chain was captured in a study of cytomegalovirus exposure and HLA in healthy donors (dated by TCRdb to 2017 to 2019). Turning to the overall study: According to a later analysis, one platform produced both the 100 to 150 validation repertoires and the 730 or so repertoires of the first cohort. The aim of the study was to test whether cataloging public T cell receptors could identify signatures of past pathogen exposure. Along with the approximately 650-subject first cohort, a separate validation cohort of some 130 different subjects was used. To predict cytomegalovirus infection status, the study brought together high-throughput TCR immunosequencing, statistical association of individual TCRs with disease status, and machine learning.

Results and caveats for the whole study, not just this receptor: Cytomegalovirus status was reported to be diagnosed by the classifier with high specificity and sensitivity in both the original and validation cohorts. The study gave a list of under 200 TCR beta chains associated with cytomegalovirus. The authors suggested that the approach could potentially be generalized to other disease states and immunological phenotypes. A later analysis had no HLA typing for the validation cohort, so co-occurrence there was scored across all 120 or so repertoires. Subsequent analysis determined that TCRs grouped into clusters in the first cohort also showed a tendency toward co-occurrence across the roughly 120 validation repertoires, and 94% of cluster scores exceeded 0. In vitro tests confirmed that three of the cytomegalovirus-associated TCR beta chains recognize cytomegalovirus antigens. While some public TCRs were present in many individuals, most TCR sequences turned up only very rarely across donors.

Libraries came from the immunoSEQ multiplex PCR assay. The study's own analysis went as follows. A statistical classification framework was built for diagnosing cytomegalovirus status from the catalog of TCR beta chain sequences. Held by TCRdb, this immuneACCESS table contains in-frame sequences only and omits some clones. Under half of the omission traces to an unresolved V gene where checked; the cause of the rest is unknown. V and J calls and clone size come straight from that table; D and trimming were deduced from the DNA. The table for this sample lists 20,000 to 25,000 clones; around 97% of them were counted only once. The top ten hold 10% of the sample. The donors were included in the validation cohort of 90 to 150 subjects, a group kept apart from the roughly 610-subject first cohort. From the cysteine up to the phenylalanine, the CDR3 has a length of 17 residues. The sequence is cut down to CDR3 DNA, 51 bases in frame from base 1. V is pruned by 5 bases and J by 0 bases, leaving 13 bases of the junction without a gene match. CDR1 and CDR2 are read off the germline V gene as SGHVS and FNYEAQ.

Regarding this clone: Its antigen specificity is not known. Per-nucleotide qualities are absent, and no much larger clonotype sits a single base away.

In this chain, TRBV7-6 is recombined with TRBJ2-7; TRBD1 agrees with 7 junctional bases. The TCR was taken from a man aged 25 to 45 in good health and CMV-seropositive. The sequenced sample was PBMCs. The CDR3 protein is CASSHPYRGVGSYEQYF. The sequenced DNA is TGTGCCAGCAGCCACCCATACAGGGGAGTCGGCTCCTACGAGCAGTACTTC.